These 18 T cell receptor beta chains were sequenced from one sample in a study of blood T cell repertoires in COVID-19 (dated by TCRdb to about 2020). The library was prepared using the immunoSEQ multiplex PCR assay. Sourced from immuneACCESS, this table was stored by TCRdb with only in-frame sequences that have V and J called. A share of the clones is absent; for the studies checked, an unresolved V gene accounts for under half, and the remainder has no known explanation. The sample yields about 300,000 clones; over 75% were counted once. The ten largest clones take up around 4% of the sample. The sequencing sample was made of PBMCs or T cells enriched from blood (not recorded which). These TCRs come from a man younger than 45 who had recovered from COVID-19.

The chain couples TRBV2 to TRBJ2-4; D perhaps matches TRBD2 (5 bases). The V and J ends lost 4 bases and 6 bases respectively, with 13 bases between them. The germline gives CDR1 SNHLY, CDR2 FYNNEI. The CDR3 is made up of 14 amino acids. CDR3 in amino acids: CASSVILVPNIQYF. The DNA of the CDR3 is TGTGCCAGCAGTGTAATACTAGTCCCAAACATTCAGTACTTC.

The chain is built from TRBV5-1 and TRBJ1-1, with unresolved D. The V gene lost 7 bases and the J gene lost 6 bases, with 16 bases spanning the gap. This CDR3 has 13 amino acids. Germline CDR1 reads SGHRS; CDR2 reads YFSETQ. DNA for the CDR3: TGCGCCAGCGCAAACGAGGGTGTCCCTGAAGCTTTCTTT. This codes for CASANEGVPEAFF.

The chain joins TRBV7-9 to TRBJ2-1; tentative D call: TRBD2 (5 bases). Germline CDR1 is SEHNR and CDR2 is FQNEAQ (reference sequence). The CDR3 has 15 residues. Trimming removed 2 bases from V and 3 bases from J, with 11 bases in between. The CDR3 spells CASSLRGPFYNEQFF. CDR3 DNA sequence: TGTGCCAGCAGCTTACGCGGGCCCTTCTACAATGAGCAGTTCTTC.

This rearrangement joins TRBV19 to TRBJ2-7; D possibly corresponds to TRBD1 (5 bases). V was pared by 7 bases and J by 4 bases, with 14 bases between. The CDR3 runs to 13 residues. CDR1 and CDR2 (germline): LNHDA, SQIVND (reference sequence). For the CDR3, the DNA is TGTGCCAGTAAGGAGACCGCAGGGTACGAGCAGTACTTC. As protein: CASKETAGYEQYF. The variable domain in full, completed from reference TRBV19 and TRBJ2-7, reads DGGITQSPKYLFRKEGQNVTLSCEQNLNHDAMYWYRQDPGQGLRLIYYSQIVNDFQKGDIAEGYSVSREKKESFPLTVTSAQKNPTAFYLCASKETAGYEQYFGPGTRLTVT.

The chain recombines TRBV5-4 with TRBJ1-4; TRBD1 aligns across 7 bases. This CDR3 spans 13 amino acids. From germline, CDR1 is SGHNT and CDR2 YYREEE (reference sequence). The trim removed 5 bases at V and 10 bases at J, leaving 8 bases unmatched. CDR3 amino acids: CASRPTGETKLFF. The CDR3 DNA reads TGTGCCAGCAGACCCACAGGGGAAACAAAACTGTTTTTT. Full variable domain (rest looked up from reference TRBV5-4 and TRBJ1-4): ETGVTQSPTHLIKTRGQQVTLRCSSQSGHNTVSWYQQALGQGPQFIFQYYREEENGRGNFPPRFSGLQFPNYSSELNVNALELDDSALYLCASRPTGETKLFFGSGTQLSVL.

A few counts support this clone. V gene TRBV2 combines with J gene TRBJ1-2, with D possibly TRBD1 on 5 matching bases. The V gene lost 5 bases and the J gene lost 8 bases, with 18 bases spanning the gap. The CDR3 totals 14 residues. Germline CDR1 SNHLY, CDR2 FYNNEI. CDR3 DNA sequence: TGTGCCAGCAGTCGGGAAAGGGCCCGGGGGGGCTACACCTTC. This sequence encodes CASSRERARGGYTF.

Only a few counts were recorded for this clone. V gene TRBV5-4 combines with J gene TRBJ2-7; D perhaps matches TRBD2 (5 bases). CDR3 size: 13 residues. Trimming cost V 2 bases and J 3 bases, with 9 bases left between them. Germline loops: CDR1 SGHNT, CDR2 YYREEE (reference sequence). CDR3 DNA sequence: TGTGCCAGCAGCTTCGGACTTCTCTACGAGCAGTACTTC. Protein: CASSFGLLYEQYF.

The rearrangement links TRBV4-1 to TRBJ1-4; D is perhaps TRBD1 (6 bases). Trimming removed 1 base at V and 4 bases at J, with 13 bases between. CDR1 is MGHRA, CDR2 YSYEKL, per germline. The CDR3 contains 16 residues. CDR3 DNA sequence: TGCGCCAGCAGCCAAGGGGCTGGGGGCTATAATGAAAAACTGTTTTTT. This sequence encodes CASSQGAGGYNEKLFF.

The gene calls are TRBV11-2 and TRBJ1-4; 7 positions agree with TRBD1. The CDR3 is made up of 14 amino acids. CDR1 is SGHAT, CDR2 FQNNGV, per germline. Trimming cost V 3 bases and J 5 bases; bases outside gene matches: 3. The CDR3 DNA is TGTGCCAGCAGCTTCTTACAGGGGAATGAAAAACTGTTTTTT. The encoded protein is CASSFLQGNEKLFF. Drawing the rest from reference TRBV11-2 and TRBJ1-4, the complete variable domain is EAGVAQSPRYKIIEKRQSVAFWCNPISGHATLYWYQQILGQGPKLLIQFQNNGVVDDSQLPKDRFSAERLKGVDSTLKIQPAKLEDSAVYLCASSFLQGNEKLFFGSGTQLSVL.

The chain employs TRBV10-2 and TRBJ1-5, with TRBD1 matching over 7 bases. Looked up from germline, CDR1 is WSHSY and CDR2 is SAAADI. V was pared by 3 bases and J by 5 bases, with 7 bases of the junction left unmatched. The CDR3 covers 15 residues. The CDR3 DNA sequence: TGCGCCAGCAGTGACGGAACCAGGGGGTATCAGCCCCAGCATTTT. This gives the protein CASSDGTRGYQPQHF.

The chain couples TRBV5-1 to TRBJ1-2; the D is unclear. Trimming took 0 bases from V and 4 from J, leaving 10 bases between them. Germline V gene data show CDR1 as SGHRS and CDR2 as YFSETQ. This CDR3 contains 14 residues. The CDR3 bases are TGCGCCAGCAGCTTGGAAGGGAGTCGCTATGGCTACACCTTC. Residues: CASSLEGSRYGYTF.

The chain combines TRBV19 with TRBJ1-1, with D unclear. Germline values: CDR1 LNHDA, CDR2 SQIVND (reference sequence). This CDR3 is 13 amino acids long. V shed 4 bases and J shed 0 bases, with 6 bases lying between them. The CDR3 reads CASSKLMNTEAFF. The CDR3 DNA sequence: TGTGCCAGTAGTAAGCTTATGAACACTGAAGCTTTCTTT.

This chain connects TRBV6-5 to TRBJ2-7, with 11 bases lining up with TRBD2. In germline, CDR1 is MNHEY, CDR2 SVGAGI. The V and J ends lost 0 bases and 2 bases, in that order; junction bases with no gene match: 3. This CDR3 comprises 16 residues. The CDR3 DNA reads as TGTGCCAGCAGTTACTCGACGACTAGCGGGGCCTACGAGCAGTACTTC. This gives the protein CASSYSTTSGAYEQYF.

The CDR3 sequence is CASSQGTGVTEAFF. CDR3 coding DNA: TGCGCCAGCAGCCAAGGAACAGGGGTCACTGAAGCTTTCTTT. J is TRBJ1-1 and V is TRBV4-1, with 7 bases fitting TRBD1. The CDR3 has 14 amino acids. V was pared by 1 base and J by 4 bases, with 3 bases of the junction left unmatched. The germline CDR1 and CDR2 sequences are MGHRA and YSYEKL.

The chain uses TRBV3-1 (or the pseudogene TRBV3-2) and TRBJ2-7; a possible D gene is TRBD1 (5 bases). Germline CDR1 and CDR2: LGHDT and YNNKEL (reference sequence). Deletions cut 1 base from V and 5 bases from J, with 9 bases between. The CDR3 extends over 13 amino acids. The DNA of the CDR3 is TGTGCCAGCAGCCAAGGGGGCCGGAACGAGCAGTACTTC. Amino acid sequence: CASSQGGRNEQYF.

The chain recombines TRBV11-3 with TRBJ1-5; 12 bases align to TRBD1. The CDR3 covers 18 residues. Germline V gene data show CDR1 as SGHNT and CDR2 as YENEEA. V shed 1 base and J 6 bases; nucleotides not matched to a gene: 10. CDR3 nucleotides: TGTGCCAGCAGCTTAGTCGAACAGGGACAGGGGGCCGGTCAGCCCCAGCATTTT. Protein: CASSLVEQGQGAGQPQHF.

The chain joins TRBV6-5 to TRBJ1-5, with a possible D match to TRBD1 (6 bases). V lost 6 bases and J lost 5, with 14 bases in between. This CDR3 has 14 residues. CDR1 and CDR2 (germline): MNHEY, SVGAGI. CDR3 DNA sequence: TGTGCCAGCAGCCGCATTTCAGGGGATCAGCCCCAGCATTTT. This translates into CASSRISGDQPQHF.

The chain links TRBV25-1 to TRBJ2-2; D ambiguous. The germline gives CDR1 MGHDK, CDR2 SYGVNS. The CDR3 totals 12 residues. V was shortened by 8 bases and J by 3 bases, with 7 bases between the two germline ends. The CDR3 DNA follows: TGTGCCAGCCATAGAGACACCGGGGAGCTGTTTTTT. Translated, it gives CASHRDTGELFF.